This is a list of T cell receptor beta chains from one sample in a study of blood T cell repertoires in COVID-19. Profiled with immunoSEQ multiplex PCR; TCRdb holds only in-frame clones, not every one. The data hold over 300,000 clones, with roughly 85% observed a single time. The sample taken for sequencing was peripheral blood. Receptors were obtained from a human donor in a cohort sampled during active COVID-19. Both conserved end residues are part of each CDR3. The D gene is left open where the match is weak. The size field is filled for only some rows; it gives once, few, many or a size class.

>-|-|TRBV7-9|TRBJ1-1
TGTGCCAGCAGCCCAAGCCCAGGGGCCGGGACTGAAGCTTTCTTT
CASSPSPGAGTEAFF
>-|-|TRBV19|TRBJ1-5
TGTGCCAGTAGTATCACGGGGATATATCAGCCCCAGCATTTT
CASSITGIYQPQHF
>-|-|TRBV20-1|TRBJ2-6
TGCAGTGCTAGTTTAGGGGGGGTTCGCTCTGGGGCCAACGTCCTGACTTTC
CSASLGGVRSGANVLTF
>once|TRBD1|TRBV10-1|TRBJ2-7
TGCGCCAGCAGTGAACAGGGGGTCGGCGAGCAGTACTTC
CASSEQGVGEQYF
>-|-|TRBV7-3|TRBJ1-1
TGTGCCAGCAGCGAGTCGACAGCGAACACTGAAGCTTTCTTT
CASSESTANTEAFF
>-|TRBD2|TRBV9|TRBJ2-2
TGTGCCAGCAGCGTTTTTAGCGGGATGAACACCGGGGAGCTGTTTTTT
CASSVFSGMNTGELFF
>-|-|TRBV20-1|TRBJ2-1
TGCAGTGCTTCCCTAAACCCCGAGCAGTTCTTC
CSASLNPEQFF
>-|-|TRBV2|TRBJ2-1
TGTGCCAGCAGTGTTCAGGGCGACCCCAGCAATGAGCAGTTCTTC
CASSVQGDPSNEQFF
>-|-|TRBV7-8|TRBJ2-4
TGTGCCAGCAGCTATTTTTACGTGGGGACGGAGGGCATTCAGTACTTC
CASSYFYVGTEGIQYF
>few|TRBD1|TRBV7-9|TRBJ2-1
TGTGCCAGCAGCTTAGGGTTTGGGACAGGAAGCTCCTACAATGAGCAGTTCTTC
CASSLGFGTGSSYNEQFF
>-|-|TRBV3-1/TRBV3-2|TRBJ1-3
TGTGCCAGCAGCGATATGTACAGGGCTGGAAACACCATATATTTT
CASSDMYRAGNTIYF
>-|-|TRBV20-1|TRBJ1-2
TGCAGTGCTCTATCACTCTATGGCTACACCTTC
CSALSLYGYTF
>-|-|TRBV12-1|TRBJ1-4
TGTGCCAGCAGCTTTTTCTTGTTAGGGGAGGGAACTAATGAAAAACTGTTTTTT
CASSFFLLGEGTNEKLFF
>-|TRBD1|TRBV6-4|TRBJ2-5
TGTGCCAGCAGGCCCGACAGGGACCAAGAGACCCAGTACTTC
CASRPDRDQETQYF